This passage covers 20 T cell receptor beta chains from one sample sequenced in a study of Graves' ophthalmopathy and Graves' hyperthyroidism. Amplification of TCR beta CDR3 regions used RNA transcripts. RT-PCR with HTBI primers came first, then second-round multiplex PCR. TCRdb independently ran MiXCR on the multiplex PCR reads; one entry per CDR3 protein. The table records roughly 350,000 distinct CDR3 sequences, about 17% of them present only once. Specimen: peripheral blood. The source is an adult woman with stable Graves' hyperthyroidism.

The V gene is TRBV12-3 or TRBV12-4, the J gene TRBJ1-1; D remains unclear. The CDR3 has 13 residues. Between the trimmed V and J ends, which lost 7 bases and 10 bases, there was a span of 19 bases. CDR3 residues: CASKGGPSGGAFF. CDR3 in DNA: TGTGCCAGCAAGGGCGGGCCTTCCGGAGGAGCTTTCTTT.

The sample holds many counts of this clonotype. This rearrangement joins TRBV13 to TRBJ2-5; tentatively, D is TRBD2 (5 bases). CDR3 size: 12 residues. In germline, CDR1 is PRHDT, CDR2 FYEKMQ (reference sequence). Trimming took 5 bases from V and 5 from J, leaving 9 bases between them. CDR3 residues: CASSETGETQYF. The CDR3 DNA follows: TGTGCCAGCAGCGAGACGGGGGAGACCCAGTACTTC.

The J gene is TRBJ2-5, the V gene TRBV7-3, with 7 nucleotides matching TRBD1. Germline V gives CDR1 SGHTA, CDR2 FQGTGA. The CDR3 is 14 residues long. V shed 5 bases and J 6 bases; nucleotides not matched to a gene: 9. This CDR3 is CASSPSKGAKTQYF. The DNA of the CDR3 is TGTGCCAGCAGCCCAAGCAAGGGGGCGAAGACCCAGTACTTC.

This clonotype was detected many times. The chain couples TRBV6-2 or TRBV6-3 to TRBJ1-3, with TRBD1 matching 7 bases. V trimming: 0 bases; J trimming: 4 bases; junction bases outside the gene matches: 15. Germline-derived CDR1 and CDR2 are MNHEY and SVGEGT. This CDR3 has 19 amino acids. The CDR3 bases are TGTGCCAGCAGTTACTCGATGAGGGGTGGACAGGTCCCAGGAAACACCATATATTTT. This codes for CASSYSMRGGQVPGNTIYF.

In its sample, this clonotype was seen a few times. Just one base apart from a much larger clone, this may be a read error. The chain links TRBV6-1 to TRBJ2-2; 8 bases match TRBD2. This CDR3 spans 14 amino acids. Germline-derived CDR1 and CDR2 are MNHNS and SASEGT. CDR3: CATIAGLNTGELCF. DNA for the CDR3: TGTGCCACCATAGCGGGGCTAAACACCGGGGAGCTGTGTTTT.

This clonotype was counted many times. V gene TRBV28 combines with J gene TRBJ1-1; D is ambiguous. The CDR3 consists of 13 residues. The germline gives CDR1 MDHEN, CDR2 SYDVKM. V was pared by 5 bases and J by 3 bases, with 10 bases between. DNA for the CDR3: TGTGCCAGCAGTATACTTAGGGACACTGAAGCTTTCTTT. Translated, it gives CASSILRDTEAFF.

The table lists this clonotype with many counts. The V gene is TRBV5-5, the J gene TRBJ1-3; unclear D gene. Germline-derived CDR1 and CDR2 are SGHKS and YYEKEE (reference sequence). The CDR3 extends over 13 amino acids. V was cut by 1 base and J by 4 bases, with 6 bases left in between. CDR3 in DNA: TGTGCCAGCAGCTTGTTTCAGGGAAACACCATATATTTT. It is translated as CASSLFQGNTIYF.

This clonotype was picked up many times. The chain has TRBV6-5 and TRBJ1-2; D remains ambiguous. V shed 2 bases and J shed 0 bases, with 4 bases lying between them. The CDR3 extends over 13 amino acids. Germline V gene data show CDR1 as MNHEY and CDR2 as SVGAGI. CDR3 residues: CASSYKANYGYTF. The CDR3 DNA is TGTGCCAGCAGTTACAAGGCTAACTATGGCTACACCTTC.

This clonotype has at least ten counts. The rearrangement uses TRBV5-1 and TRBJ2-5; D gene ambiguous. This CDR3 contains 14 residues. The V gene lost 0 bases and the J gene lost 1 base, with 7 bases spanning the gap. Per the germline V gene, CDR1 is SGHRS and CDR2 is YFSETQ. The CDR3 DNA sequence: TGCGCCAGCAGCTTGGGGGCGCTCCAAGAGACCCAGTACTTC. As protein: CASSLGALQETQYF.

J is TRBJ1-5 and V is TRBV7-9; 8 nucleotides match TRBD1. Germline assignment: CDR1 SEHNR and CDR2 FQNEAQ (reference sequence). With V trimmed by 0 bases and J by 7 bases, 5 bases remained unmatched. This CDR3 contains 15 residues. Written as DNA, the CDR3 is TGTGCCAGCAGCTTAGCGACAGGGGAATACCAGCCCCAGCATTTT. It codes for CASSLATGEYQPQHF.

The chain couples TRBV12-3 or TRBV12-4 to TRBJ1-1; 7 nucleotides agree with TRBD1. V was clipped by 6 bases and J by 1 base; unmatched bases: 5. There are 14 residues in the CDR3. DNA for the CDR3: TGTGCCAGCAGGGTGGGACAGTGGAACACTGAAGCTTTCTTT. Its protein is CASRVGQWNTEAFF.

The sample holds many counts of this clonotype. The gene calls are TRBV20-1 and TRBJ2-5; 8 nucleotides line up with TRBD2. Losses at the gene ends were 5 bases for V and 1 base for J; bases not matched to a gene: 6. The CDR3 totals 14 residues. The germline V gene has CDR1 DFQATT and CDR2 SNEGSKA (reference sequence). The CDR3 sequence: CSADKAGVQETQYF. For the CDR3, the DNA is TGCAGTGCTGATAAAGCGGGAGTCCAAGAGACCCAGTACTTC.

This clonotype was counted at least ten times. This chain uses TRBV2 with TRBJ1-1; 8 positions match TRBD1. This CDR3 is built from 16 residues. Germline CDR1 is SNHLY and CDR2 is FYNNEI. V was pared by 2 bases and J by 3 bases, with 8 bases of the junction left unmatched. The CDR3 DNA reads TGTGCCAGCAGTGAAAAGGTCCAGGGGGCGGACACTGAAGCTTTCTTT. Protein product: CASSEKVQGADTEAFF. Variable domain in full (rest from reference TRBV2 and TRBJ1-1): EPEVTQTPSHQVTQMGQEVILRCVPISNHLYFYWYRQILGQKVEFLVSFYNNEISEKSEIFDDQFSVERPDGSNFTLKIRSTKLEDSAMYFCASSEKVQGADTEAFFGQGTRLTVV.

There are a few counts of this clonotype. The rearrangement links TRBV5-6 to TRBJ1-2; TRBD1 aligns across 7 bases. V trimming: 4 bases; J trimming: 0 bases; junction bases outside the gene matches: 6. The CDR3 has 15 amino acids. CDR1 SGHDT and CDR2 YYEEEE come from the germline V gene. DNA for the CDR3: TGTGCCAGCAGCGCCGGACAGGTCGCTAACTATGGCTACACCTTC. Its translation is CASSAGQVANYGYTF.

The genes are TRBV28 and TRBJ1-1; the match to TRBD1 covers 7 bases. The CDR3 totals 15 residues. Trimming took 10 bases from V and 0 from J; bases not matched to a gene: 11. Looked up from germline, CDR1 is MDHEN and CDR2 is SYDVKM. The CDR3 loop is CATSTGYNLNTEAFF. In DNA form, the CDR3 reads TGTGCCACCTCGACAGGGTATAACCTGAACACTGAAGCTTTCTTT.

The CDR3 DNA reads TGTGCCAGTAGTACACTCTCTGGGACAGTCTATGGCTACACCTTC. This translates into CASSTLSGTVYGYTF. The rearrangement links TRBV19 to TRBJ1-2; TRBD1 matches at 7 bases. Per the germline V gene, CDR1 is LNHDA and CDR2 is SQIVND (reference sequence). The V segment lost 4 bases and the J segment 4 bases; nucleotides outside the gene matches: 9. The CDR3 covers 15 residues.

A remark on this clonotype: This CDR3 is missing its conserved last phenylalanine or tryptophan, likely due to a read error. It is unclear where the CDR3 begins or ends on the DNA, so no DNA is shown, and the CDR3 is as TCRdb lists it. The V gene is TRBV24-1, the J gene TRBJ1-2; the table assigns TRBD1, which was not confirmed against the DNA. The CDR3 spans 14 residues, counting both ends. Germline loops: CDR1 KGHDR, CDR2 SFDVKD. The chain's CDR3 is CATSESGTSYGYTV.

This clonotype showed up many times. V gene TRBV30 combines with J gene TRBJ1-5; D is undetermined. The CDR3 has 14 amino acids. Germline CDR1 GTSNPN, CDR2 SVGIG (reference sequence). V lost 0 bases and J 7 bases, leaving 13 bases between the germline ends. The DNA for the CDR3 is TGTGCCTGGAGTGTCACCAGGTTCAACCAGCCCCAGCATTTT. It yields the protein CAWSVTRFNQPQHF.

The sample holds many counts of this clonotype. The chain couples TRBV12-3 or TRBV12-4 to TRBJ2-7, with D uncertain. The germline V and J ends were trimmed by 5 bases and 4 bases, with 9 bases remaining between them. The CDR3 is 12 residues long. The CDR3 DNA reads as TGTGCCAGCAGTAAGATCCCGTACGAGCAGTACTTC. Its protein is CASSKIPYEQYF.

The table lists this clonotype with many counts. The CDR3 reads CASSLGQGIYEQYF. In DNA, the CDR3 is TGTGCCAGCAGTTTAGGACAGGGGATCTACGAGCAGTACTTC. The chain uses TRBV12-3 or TRBV12-4 and TRBJ2-7; the match to TRBD1 covers 8 bases. V lost 1 base to trimming and J lost 3 bases; unmatched junction nucleotides: 2. CDR3 length equals 14 residues.